Described below is a single TCR beta chain sequence and its context. Its antigen remains unknown. Assay: immunoSEQ multiplex PCR; the TCRdb copy retains only in-frame clones and omits some. The sample lists about 47,000 clones; around 85% were seen once. V lost 3 bases to trimming and J lost 2 bases; unmatched junction nucleotides: 3. This CDR3 region has 14 residues. The V gene's germline CDR1 is ENHRY and CDR2 SYGVKD. This sample is drawn from a study of OX40 agonist ivuxolimab in advanced cancers. The wider study: Patients were treated with intravenous ivuxolimab, dosed at 0.01 to 10 mg/kg and infused every 2 weeks.

The study, taken as a whole, reports: Also present in some nonresponders was a low level of normalized T-cell clonal expansion. Determination of antigen specificity was not performed for the expanded peripheral T cells.

Material: CD4+ or CD8+ T cells sorted from blood, obtained in a trial of the OX40 agonist ivuxolimab. The sequence was collected from an adult with an advanced solid tumor such as melanoma, head and neck, liver or kidney cancer. This rearrangement joins TRBV10-3 to TRBJ2-5, with 7 nucleotides matching TRBD1. The DNA of the CDR3 is TGTGCCATCAGTGACCGGACAGGTCAAGAGACCCAGTACTTC. This gives the protein CAISDRTGQETQYF.